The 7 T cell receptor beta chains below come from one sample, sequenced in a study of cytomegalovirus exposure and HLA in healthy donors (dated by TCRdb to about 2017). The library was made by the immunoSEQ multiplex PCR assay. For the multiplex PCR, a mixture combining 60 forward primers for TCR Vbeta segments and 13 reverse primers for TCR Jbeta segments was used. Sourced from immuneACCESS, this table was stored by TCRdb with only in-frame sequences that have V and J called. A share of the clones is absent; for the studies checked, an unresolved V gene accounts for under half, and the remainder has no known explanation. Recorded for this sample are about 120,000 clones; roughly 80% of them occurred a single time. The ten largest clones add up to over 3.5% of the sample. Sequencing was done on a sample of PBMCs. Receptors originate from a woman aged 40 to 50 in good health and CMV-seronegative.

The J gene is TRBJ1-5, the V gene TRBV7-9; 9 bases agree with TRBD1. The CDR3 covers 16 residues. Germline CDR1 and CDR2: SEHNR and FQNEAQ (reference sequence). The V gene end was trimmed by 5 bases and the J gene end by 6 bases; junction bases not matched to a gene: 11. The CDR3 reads CASSPRGTGLVQPQHF. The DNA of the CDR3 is TGTGCCAGCAGCCCTAGAGGGACAGGGCTGGTTCAGCCCCAGCATTTT.

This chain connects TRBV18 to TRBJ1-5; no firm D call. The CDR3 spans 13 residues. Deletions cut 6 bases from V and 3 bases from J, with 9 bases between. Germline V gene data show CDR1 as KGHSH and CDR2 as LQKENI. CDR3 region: CASSSGNNQPQHF. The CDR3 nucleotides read TGTGCCAGCTCCTCCGGGAACAATCAGCCCCAGCATTTT.

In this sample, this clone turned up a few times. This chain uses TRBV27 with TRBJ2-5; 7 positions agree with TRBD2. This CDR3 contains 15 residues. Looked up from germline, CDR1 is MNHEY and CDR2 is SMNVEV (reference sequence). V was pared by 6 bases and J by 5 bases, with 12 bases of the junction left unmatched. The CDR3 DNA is TGTGCCAGCAGCCAAGCGAGCGGGGTCGGGGAGACCCAGTACTTC. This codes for CASSQASGVGETQYF.

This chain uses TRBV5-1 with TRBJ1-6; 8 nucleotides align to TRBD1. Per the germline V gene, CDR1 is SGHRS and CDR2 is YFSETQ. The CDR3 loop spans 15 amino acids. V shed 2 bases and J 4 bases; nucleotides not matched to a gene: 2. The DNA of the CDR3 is TGCGCCAGCAGCTTACAGGGGGGGTATAATTCACCCCTCCACTTT. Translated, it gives CASSLQGGYNSPLHF.

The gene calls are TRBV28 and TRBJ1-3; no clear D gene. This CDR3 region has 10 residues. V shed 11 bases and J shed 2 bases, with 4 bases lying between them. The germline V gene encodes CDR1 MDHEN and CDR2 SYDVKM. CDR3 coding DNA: TGTGCCGCGGCTGGAAACACCATATATTTT. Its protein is CAAAGNTIYF.

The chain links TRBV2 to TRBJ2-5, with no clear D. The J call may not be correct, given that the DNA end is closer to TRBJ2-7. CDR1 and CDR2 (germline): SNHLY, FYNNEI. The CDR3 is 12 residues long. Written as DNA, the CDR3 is TGTGCCAGCACCCAGACTGCCTACGAGCAGTACTTC. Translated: CASTQTAYEQYF.

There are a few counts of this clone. CDR3 amino acids: CASSLVGGRAGEQYF. CDR3 coding DNA: TGTGCCAGCAGCTTAGTTGGCGGGAGGGCTGGCGAGCAGTACTTC. The rearrangement joins TRBV11-2 to TRBJ2-7; 9 bases line up with TRBD2. The germline V gene encodes CDR1 SGHAT and CDR2 FQNNGV. The CDR3 length is 15 residues. V gave up 1 base and J gave up 6 bases; unmatched junction bases: 7. Variable domain in full (rest from reference TRBV11-2 and TRBJ2-7): EAGVAQSPRYKIIEKRQSVAFWCNPISGHATLYWYQQILGQGPKLLIQFQNNGVVDDSQLPKDRFSAERLKGVDSTLKIQPAKLEDSAVYLCASSLVGGRAGEQYFGPGTRLTVT.